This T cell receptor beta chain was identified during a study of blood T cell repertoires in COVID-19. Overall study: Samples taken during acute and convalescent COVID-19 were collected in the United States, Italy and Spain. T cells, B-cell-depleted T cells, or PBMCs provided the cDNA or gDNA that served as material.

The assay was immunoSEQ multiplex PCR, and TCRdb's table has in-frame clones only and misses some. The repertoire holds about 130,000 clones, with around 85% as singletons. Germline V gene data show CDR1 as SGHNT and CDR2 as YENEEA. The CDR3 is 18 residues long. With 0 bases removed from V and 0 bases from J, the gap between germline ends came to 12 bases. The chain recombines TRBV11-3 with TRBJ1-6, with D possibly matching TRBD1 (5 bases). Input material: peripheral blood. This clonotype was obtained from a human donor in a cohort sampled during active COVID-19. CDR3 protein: CASSLEGGTSSYNSPLHF. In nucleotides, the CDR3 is TGTGCCAGCAGCTTAGAAGGAGGGACGAGCTCCTATAATTCACCCCTCCACTTT.